This T cell receptor (beta chain) was sequenced for a study of Graves' ophthalmopathy and Graves' hyperthyroidism. The CDR3 runs to 12 residues. The V end was cut by 3 bases, the J end by 10 bases, with 13 bases between. Germline-derived CDR1 and CDR2 are SGHTA and FQGNSA. This clonotype was counted many times. Amplification of the TCR beta CDR3 regions used RNA transcripts (as template). The library came from an HTBI-primed first-round RT-PCR and a second-round multiplex PCR. TCRdb ran MiXCR on the multiplex PCR reads and lists one entry per CDR3 protein. The sample shows a few hundred thousand distinct CDR3 sequences, about 18% of them seen only once.

Sequencing input: peripheral blood. The clonotype was recovered from an adult woman with stable Graves' hyperthyroidism. V and J are TRBV7-2 and TRBJ2-7, with D perhaps matching TRBD1 or TRBD2 (5 bases each). CDR3 nucleotides: TGTGCCAGCAGCTTGTTCTCCGGGGACCAGTACTTC. As protein: CASSLFSGDQYF. Filled out from reference TRBV7-2 and TRBJ2-7, the complete variable domain reads GAGVSQSPSNKVTEKGKDVELRCDPISGHTALYWYRQSLGQGLEFLIYFQGNSAPDKSGLPSDRFSAERTGGSVSTLTIQRTQQEDSAVYLCASSLFSGDQYFGPGTRLTVT.